The present T cell receptor beta chain was sequenced within a study of T-cell reconstitution after alpha-beta-depleted transplantation in children. The sample holds many counts of this clonotype. V dropped 6 bases and J dropped 2; count of bases not matched to a gene: 11. Per the germline V gene, CDR1 is DFQATT and CDR2 is SNEGSKA (reference sequence). The CDR3 extends over 15 amino acids. The library targeted TCRbeta and was prepared with unique molecular identifiers. TCRdb independently ran MiXCR on the PCR reads; one entry per CDR3 protein. The table has 640,000 or so distinct CDR3 sequences, approximately 16% seen once; the top ten hold approximately 1%.

The sequencing here drew on PBMCs from the stem cell graft donor, taken from the stem cell graft. This TCR was recovered from a human donor who donated a stem cell graft to a child with acute myeloid leukemia. The rearrangement links TRBV20-1 to TRBJ2-5, with 8 bases identical to TRBD1. The CDR3 bases are TGCAGTGCCACACTCCAGGGGGCGGGGCAAGAGACCCAGTACTTC. Protein: CSATLQGAGQETQYF.